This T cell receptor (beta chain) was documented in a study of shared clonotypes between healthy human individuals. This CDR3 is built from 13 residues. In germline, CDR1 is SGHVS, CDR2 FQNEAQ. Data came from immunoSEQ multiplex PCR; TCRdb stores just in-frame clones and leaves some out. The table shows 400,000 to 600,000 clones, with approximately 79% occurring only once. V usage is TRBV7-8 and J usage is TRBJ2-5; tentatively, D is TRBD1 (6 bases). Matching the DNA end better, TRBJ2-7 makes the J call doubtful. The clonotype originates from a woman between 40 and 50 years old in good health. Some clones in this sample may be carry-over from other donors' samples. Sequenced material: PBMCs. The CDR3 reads CASSIQGNHEQYF. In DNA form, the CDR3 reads TGTGCCAGCAGCATACAGGGTAACCACGAGCAGTACTTC.